This TCR beta chain was identified in a study of T-cell reconstitution after alpha-beta-depleted transplantation in children. The germline CDR1 and CDR2 sequences are SGHRS and YFSETQ. V was pared by 9 bases and J by 14 bases, with 11 bases between. The CDR3 is 8 residues long. Using unique molecular identifiers, the investigators prepared the TCRbeta library. TCRdb independently ran MiXCR on the PCR reads; one entry per CDR3 protein. There are fewer than 500,000 distinct CDR3 sequences in the sample; over 40% occur only once, and under 35% lies in the top ten. Findings and caveats of the study: High day-60 TCRbeta diversity in some patients came from surviving recipient T cells and thymic progenitors. Reportedly, alpha-beta T cells present about two months post-transplant originated from several hundred expanded clones of graft origin. By one year post-transplant, T-cell counts and diversity largely arose from T cells that were newly produced.

Remarks on this clonotype: Its antigen is undetermined.

V is TRBV5-1 and J is TRBJ1-1, with D hard to call. The TCR sequence derives from a girl aged 2 to 9 with aplastic anemia, due to receive a stem cell transplant. Sequenced material: PBMCs, taken before TCRalphabeta/CD19-depleted stem cell transplant. CDR3 nucleotide sequence: TGCGCCACCTCGGCGGGGTTCTTT. As protein: CATSAGFF.